This TCR beta chain was identified during a study of T cell responses to AZD1222 COVID-19 vaccine. This table comes from immunoSEQ multiplex PCR, and its TCRdb copy is limited to in-frame clones, with some not included. The sample holds more than 150,000 clones; roughly 92% are singletons and the top ten take 3% to 4%. Germline V CDR1 and CDR2: LGHDT, YNNKEL (reference sequence). Unmatched junction bases numbered 16, after V lost 2 bases and J lost 6 bases. This CDR3 spans 19 amino acids. The starting material was peripheral blood, obtained 28 days after the second AZD1222 dose. This receptor was obtained from an adult who received the AZD1222 COVID-19 vaccine. V gene TRBV3-1 (or the pseudogene TRBV3-2) combines with J gene TRBJ2-1; 10 bases are a match to TRBD2. The CDR3 region is CASSQWPTSPGLARNEQFF. The CDR3 bases are TGTGCCAGCAGCCAATGGCCCACCTCCCCGGGACTAGCGCGCAATGAGCAGTTCTTC.